The present T cell receptor (beta chain) was sequenced within a study of T cell repertoires in cytomegalovirus infection. Study-wide background: Carrying CMV and the relevant HLA type showed in public TCR beta signatures.

General study points: What dominated the ex vivo response were HLA-C-restricted CMV-specific TCR beta clonotypes.

This clonotype was detected only a few times. Its antigen is unidentified. This CDR3 comprises 16 residues. Germline CDR1 is SQVTM and CDR2 is ANQGSEA. The V segment lost 3 bases and the J segment 0 bases; nucleotides outside the gene matches: 4. TCRdb reanalysed the reads using MiXCR and keeps one entry per CDR3 protein. The table lists a few hundred thousand distinct CDR3 sequences, roughly 9% of them singletons. The source of this sequence is a human donor in good health (CMV status not recorded). Some clones in this sample may be carry-over from other donors' samples. The sequencing input was PBMCs. The chain is built from TRBV29-1 and TRBJ2-1; 11 positions match TRBD2. This chain's CDR3 is CSVDGLAGDSYNEQFF. DNA for the CDR3: TGCAGCGTTGATGGACTAGCGGGCGACTCCTACAATGAGCAGTTCTTC.